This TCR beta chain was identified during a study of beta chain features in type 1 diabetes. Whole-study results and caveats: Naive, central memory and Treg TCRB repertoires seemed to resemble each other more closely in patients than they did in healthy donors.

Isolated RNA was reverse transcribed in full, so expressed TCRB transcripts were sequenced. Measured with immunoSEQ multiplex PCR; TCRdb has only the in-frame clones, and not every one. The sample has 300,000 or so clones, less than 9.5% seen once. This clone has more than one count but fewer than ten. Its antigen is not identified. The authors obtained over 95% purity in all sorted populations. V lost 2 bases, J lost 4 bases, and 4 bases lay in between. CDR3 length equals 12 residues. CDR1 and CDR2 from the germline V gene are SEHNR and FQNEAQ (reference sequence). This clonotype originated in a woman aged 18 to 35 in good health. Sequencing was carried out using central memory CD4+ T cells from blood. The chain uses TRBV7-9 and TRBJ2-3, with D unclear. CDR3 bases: TGTGCCAGCAGCTTAAACGCAGATACGCAGTATTTT. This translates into CASSLNADTQYF.